This TCR beta chain is from a study of T-cell memory formation after mild COVID-19. The overall study: Clusters of TCRs were largely donor specific. Whole-study findings and limits: Nothing showed for sure that second-wave clones peaking on day 37 were SARS-CoV-2 specific. Among CD4+ contracting clones, most were CM and EM, and CD8+ ones EMRA.

As to this clonotype: The antigen remains unidentified.

TCR alpha and TCR beta cDNA libraries carrying sample barcodes and UMIs were produced by 5'RACE using constant-segment primers. TCRdb itself ran the 5' RACE reads through MiXCR, one entry per CDR3 protein. The sample consists of hundreds of thousands of distinct CDR3 sequences, roughly 22% of them appearing once. The source is an adult woman who had mild COVID-19 (a few samples of this study predate the infection). Cell type and time point are not known. Sequences were obtained from PBMCs or a T cell subset sorted from them (not recorded which).

The CDR3 coding sequence is TGTGCCAGCAGTTACGGCAGGACAGGACGGGGCACCGGGGAGCTGTTTTTT. Residues: CASSYGRTGRGTGELFF. V and J are TRBV6-2 or TRBV6-3 and TRBJ2-2; TRBD1 agrees at 7 bases. Trimming removed 2 bases from V and 4 bases from J; junction bases left unmatched: 10. CDR1 is MNHEY and CDR2 is SVGEGT in the germline V gene. The CDR3 sequence is 17 residues long.